This is a list of T cell receptor beta chains from one sample in a study of cytomegalovirus exposure and HLA in healthy donors. Some clones are missing from TCRdb's copy, which holds only in-frame ones; the method was immunoSEQ multiplex PCR. Of under 55,000 clones in the sample, over 60% were seen once. The material sequenced was PBMCs. The receptors derive from a woman aged 30 to 39 in good health and CMV-seronegative. Both conserved end residues are part of each CDR3. The D gene is left open where the match is weak. Some rows mark clone size as missing; the rest say once, few, many or name a class of expanded clone.

v_call	d_call	clone_size	j_call	cdr3_nt	cdr3_aa
TRBV7-3	TRBD2	.	TRBJ2-3	TGTGCCAGCAGCACCTACGGGGCGGGAGGGCCTACCAGCACAGATACGCAGTATTTT	CASSTYGAGGPTSTDTQYF
TRBV5-1	.	.	TRBJ1-3	TGCGCCAGCAGCTTTTCAGGGGACGGGACCATATATTTT	CASSFSGDGTIYF
TRBV14	.	.	TRBJ2-1	TGTGCCAGCAGCCTCAGGGATGGATTAGAGCAAGTTTTGAATGAGCAGTTCTTC	CASSLRDGLEQVLNEQFF
TRBV11-2	TRBD1	.	TRBJ2-7	TGTGCCAGCAGCTTAGGGGGTTACGGGACAGTCATCGAGCAGTACTTC	CASSLGGYGTVIEQYF
TRBV27	.	.	TRBJ1-2	TGTGCCAGCAGGGGAGGATTATATGGCTACACCTTC	CASRGGLYGYTF
TRBV6-6	TRBD1	.	TRBJ1-2	TGTGCCAGCAGCGGCGGGACAGCATATGGCTACACCTTC	CASSGGTAYGYTF
TRBV29-1	.	.	TRBJ2-7	TGCAGCGTCGGGGGGGACAGGGAATCCTACGAGCAGTACTTC	CSVGGDRESYEQYF
TRBV6-5	.	.	TRBJ1-5	TGTGCCAGCAGGGTTAGTAGCAATCAGCCCCAGCATTTT	CASRVSSNQPQHF
TRBV30	.	.	TRBJ1-4	TGTGCCTGGAGTGTTTCCTTCGGTGAAAAACTGTTTTTT	CAWSVSFGEKLFF
TRBV7-9	TRBD2	.	TRBJ2-1	TGTGCCAGCAGCTTGACTAGCCTCTGGGATGAGCAGTTCTTC	CASSLTSLWDEQFF
TRBV20-1	.	.	TRBJ2-3	TGCAGTGCGGCCCGCACAGATACGCAGTATTTT	CSAARTDTQYF
TRBV30	TRBD1	.	TRBJ1-2	TGTGCCTGGAGTGTCACAGGGGGCGACTATGGCTACACCTTC	CAWSVTGGDYGYTF
TRBV18	TRBD1	few	TRBJ2-2	TGTGCCAGCTCACCACCGACAGGGGGAAATACCGGGGAGCTGTTTTTT	CASSPPTGGNTGELFF
TRBV2	TRBD1	.	TRBJ1-1	TGTGCCAGCAGGGAGACAAGACAGGGGTGGAACACTGAAGCTTTCTTT	CASRETRQGWNTEAFF
TRBV28	.	.	TRBJ1-3	TGTGCCAGCAGTGGAAGCAGGGCTACCTACGGAAACACCATATATTTT	CASSGSRATYGNTIYF
TRBV5-1	.	.	TRBJ2-5	TGCGCCAGCAGCTATACAGGGTTGGAGACCCAGTACTTC	CASSYTGLETQYF
TRBV15	TRBD1	.	TRBJ2-7	TGTGCCACCAGCACGGACAGGGTCGAGCAGTACTTC	CATSTDRVEQYF
TRBV28	.	.	TRBJ2-1	TGTGCCAGCACCGCCGCGAGCTCCTACAATGAGCAGTTCTTC	CASTAASSYNEQFF
TRBV6-5	.	once	TRBJ2-1	TGTGCCAGCGGGATAACAGGGCTACGGGAGCAGTTCTTC	CASGITGLREQFF
TRBV7-9	.	.	TRBJ2-2	TGTGCCAGCAGCTTAGCGGCAGGGGTGAACACCGGGGAGCTGTTTTTT	CASSLAAGVNTGELFF
TRBV6-9	.	.	TRBJ1-5	TGTGGACCTCAGGCCCCAACTGATAGCAATCAGCCCCAGCATTTT	CGPQAPTDSNQPQHF
TRBV20-1	.	once	TRBJ1-1	TGCAGTTCCCTGGGAGGGGGTGAAGCTTTCTTT	CSSLGGGEAFF
TRBV4-1	TRBD2	.	TRBJ2-3	TGCGCCAGCAGCCAAGATGACCTAGCGGGAGATACGCAGTATTTT	CASSQDDLAGDTQYF
TRBV19	TRBD1	few	TRBJ1-1	TGTGCCAGTAGTACGACAGGGCAAACTGAAGCTTTCTTT	CASSTTGQTEAFF
TRBV29-1	TRBD1	.	TRBJ1-1	TGCAGCGTGCGGACAGGGAGGGCTGAAGCTTTCTTT	CSVRTGRAEAFF
TRBV7-8	.	.	TRBJ1-6	TGTGCCAGCAGCTTAGTCTGGGGCTCGACCCCGCAAAATAATTCACCCCTCCACTTT	CASSLVWGSTPQNNSPLHF
TRBV15	TRBD1	.	TRBJ1-2	TGTGCCACCAGCATACCGGACAGGGGGCGTAGGGGCTACACCTTC	CATSIPDRGRRGYTF
TRBV28	.	once	TRBJ1-2	TGTGCCAGCAGTTTATCGTTGTATGGCTACACCTTC	CASSLSLYGYTF
TRBV2	.	.	TRBJ2-5	TGTGCCAGCTGTAAGGAGCAAGAGACCCAGTACTTC	CASCKEQETQYF
TRBV30	.	.	TRBJ1-2	TGTGCCTGGAGTTTTCGGGGGGCCAACTATGGCTACACCTTC	CAWSFRGANYGYTF
TRBV10-3	.	.	TRBJ1-2	TGTGCCATCAGTGCAAACAGGAGAACTTCGGGCTACACCTTC	CAISANRRTSGYTF
TRBV7-9	.	.	TRBJ2-3	TGTGCCAGCAGCTCGGGACTGACTCCCGATACGCAGTATTTT	CASSSGLTPDTQYF
TRBV6-1	TRBD1	.	TRBJ1-1	TGTGCCGGCTTGACAGGGGGTCGGGGGAACACTGAAGCTTTCTTT	CAGLTGGRGNTEAFF
TRBV5-1	.	.	TRBJ2-3	TGCGCCAGCAGCTTGCAGGGATGGTTAGATACGCAGTATTTT	CASSLQGWLDTQYF
TRBV28	.	.	TRBJ1-5	TGTGCCAGCCGATTAGCGAATCAGCCCCAGCATTTT	CASRLANQPQHF
TRBV6-5	TRBD1	.	TRBJ1-6	TGTGCCAGCAGTCCCCCGGGACAGGAAACTTCACCCCTCCACTTT	CASSPPGQETSPLHF
TRBV6-1	.	.	TRBJ1-5	TGTGCCAGCAGTGAAGCCCATAGCAATCAGCCCCAGCATTTT	CASSEAHSNQPQHF
TRBV30	TRBD1	.	TRBJ1-2	TGTGCCTGGAGCCGTGGGGCAGGGGGCGGGTATGGCTACACCTTC	CAWSRGAGGGYGYTF
TRBV28	TRBD2	.	TRBJ2-7	TGTGCCAGCAGTTCACCCACTAGCGGGAGGGTGGAAGAGCAGTACTTC	CASSSPTSGRVEEQYF
TRBV7-8	TRBD2	.	TRBJ2-3	TGTGCCAGCAGCATGGGACTAGGTTTCGCAGATACGCAGTATTTT	CASSMGLGFADTQYF
TRBV6-5	TRBD1	few	TRBJ2-7	TGTGCCAGCAGTTACTCTTCCGGGACAGGGGGTCACGAGCAGTACTTC	CASSYSSGTGGHEQYF
TRBV6-5	TRBD1	.	TRBJ1-2	TGTGCCAGCAGTGGACAGGGGGCGGGAGGCTACACCTTC	CASSGQGAGGYTF
TRBV14	TRBD1	.	TRBJ2-1	TGTGCCAGCAGCCAGAACTTACAGGGGGTTGAGCAGTTCTTC	CASSQNLQGVEQFF
TRBV30	.	.	TRBJ2-7	TGTGCCTGGAGTGTGGGGGCTTCTTACGAGCAGTACTTC	CAWSVGASYEQYF
TRBV28	TRBD1	.	TRBJ1-5	TGTGCCAGCAGCCAACAGGGGGCAGCGGATCAGCCCCAGCATTTT	CASSQQGAADQPQHF
TRBV19	.	once	TRBJ1-5	TGTGCCACCGCCGTGGAGTTAAATCAGCCCCAGCATTTT	CATAVELNQPQHF
TRBV5-1	TRBD1	.	TRBJ1-2	TGCGCCAGCAGCCTACAGGGGGCCTCATATGGCTACACCTTC	CASSLQGASYGYTF